There are many counts of the clone carrying this T cell receptor (beta chain). Antigen specificity is unknown. These data are taken from a study of T cells in Graves' hyperthyroidism and ophthalmopathy. Across the study: Peripheral blood specimens were obtained at initial diagnosis, prior to any treatment.

Disease duration was under 3 months in the ophthalmopathy patients, who also had a Clinical Activity Score of at least 3 and a NOSPECS grade of at least 4. Patients with uncontrolled infections, other autoimmune diseases, pregnancy or lactation were excluded. Study-level findings and limits: In the blood, most expanded thyroid clonotypes above 0.001 appeared as well.

Deletions cut 8 bases from V and 2 bases from J, with 12 bases between. The length of the CDR3 is 14 residues. RNA transcripts were the template for amplifying TCR beta CDR3 regions. HTBI primers were employed in a first-round RT-PCR of the TCR CDR3. TCRdb called the multiplex PCR reads again in MiXCR, with one record for every CDR3 protein. The sample includes fewer than 750,000 distinct CDR3 sequences, roughly 15% of them seen just once. V and J are TRBV12-3 or TRBV12-4 and TRBJ2-2; TRBD2 might be the D (5 bases). What was sequenced was blood. The TCR was taken from a middle-aged woman with Graves' ophthalmopathy. In DNA, the CDR3 is TGTGCCAGCCTGGAGCGGCTTAACACCGGGGAGCTGTTTTTT. Its protein product is CASLERLNTGELFF.